This T cell receptor (beta chain) comes out of a study of blood T cell repertoires in COVID-19. Study-level information: The samples span acute and convalescent COVID-19 from the United States, Italy and Spain. PBMCs, B-cell-depleted T cells, or T cells provided the cDNA or gDNA that made up the material.

Each participant's cohort was designated according to participant-reported clinical history. CDR3 size: 13 residues. V was pared by 6 bases and J by 2 bases, with 10 bases between. Germline CDR1 is KGHSH and CDR2 is LQKENI. Points on this clone: Different DNA sequences within this sample yield the same CDR3.

As originally analysed: Amplified reference gene primers provided the basis for estimating nucleated cell counts. Assay: immunoSEQ multiplex PCR; the TCRdb copy retains only in-frame clones and omits some. V and J calls plus clone size are reproduced from that table; the DNA served to infer D and trimming. Among around 250,000 clones listed, roughly 88% were seen once. The rearrangement links TRBV18 to TRBJ1-2, with D possibly TRBD1 on 5 matching bases. This clonotype was obtained from a woman between 45 and 60 years old who had recovered from COVID-19. What was sequenced was PBMCs or T cells enriched from blood (not recorded which). The CDR3 reads CASSPDKNYGYTF. Written as DNA, the CDR3 is TGTGCCAGCTCTCCGGACAAGAACTATGGCTACACCTTC.